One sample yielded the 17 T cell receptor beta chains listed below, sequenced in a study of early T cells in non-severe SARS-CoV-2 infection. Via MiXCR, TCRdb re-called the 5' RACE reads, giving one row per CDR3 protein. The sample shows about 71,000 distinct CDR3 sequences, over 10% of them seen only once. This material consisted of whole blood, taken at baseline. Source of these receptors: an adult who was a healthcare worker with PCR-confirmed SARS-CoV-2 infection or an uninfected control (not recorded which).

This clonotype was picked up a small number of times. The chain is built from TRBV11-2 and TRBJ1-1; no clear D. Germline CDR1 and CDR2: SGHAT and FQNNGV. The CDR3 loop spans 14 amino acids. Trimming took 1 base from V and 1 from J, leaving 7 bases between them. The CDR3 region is CASSLVMGNTEAFF. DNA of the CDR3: TGTGCCAGCAGCTTAGTTATGGGGAACACTGAAGCTTTCTTT. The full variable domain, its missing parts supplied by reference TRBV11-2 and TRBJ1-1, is EAGVAQSPRYKIIEKRQSVAFWCNPISGHATLYWYQQILGQGPKLLIQFQNNGVVDDSQLPKDRFSAERLKGVDSTLKIQPAKLEDSAVYLCASSLVMGNTEAFFGQGTRLTVV.

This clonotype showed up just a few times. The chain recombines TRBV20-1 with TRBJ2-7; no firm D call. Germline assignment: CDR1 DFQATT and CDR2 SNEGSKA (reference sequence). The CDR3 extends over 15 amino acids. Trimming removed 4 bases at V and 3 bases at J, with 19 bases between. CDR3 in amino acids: CSAIGYASPNYEQYF. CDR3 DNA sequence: TGCAGTGCTATTGGGTACGCATCCCCCAACTACGAGCAGTACTTC.

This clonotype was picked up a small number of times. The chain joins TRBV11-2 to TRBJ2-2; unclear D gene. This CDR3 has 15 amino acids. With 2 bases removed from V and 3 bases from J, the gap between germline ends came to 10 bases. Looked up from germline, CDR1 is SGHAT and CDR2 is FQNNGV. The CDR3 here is CASSLTLGYTGELFF. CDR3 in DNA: TGTGCCAGCAGCTTAACTCTGGGCTACACCGGGGAGCTGTTTTTT.

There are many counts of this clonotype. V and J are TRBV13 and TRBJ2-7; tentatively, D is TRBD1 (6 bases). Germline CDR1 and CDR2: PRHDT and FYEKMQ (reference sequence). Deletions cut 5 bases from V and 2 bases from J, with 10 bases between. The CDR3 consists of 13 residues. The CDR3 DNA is TGTGCCAGCAGCCAAGGACAGCCCTACGAGCAGTACTTC. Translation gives CASSQGQPYEQYF.

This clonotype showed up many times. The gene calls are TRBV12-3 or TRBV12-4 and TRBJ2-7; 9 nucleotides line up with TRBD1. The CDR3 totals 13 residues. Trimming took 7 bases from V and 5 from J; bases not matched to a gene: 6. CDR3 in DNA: TGTGCCAGCACCAACAGGGGGCTGGACGAGCAGTACTTC. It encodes CASTNRGLDEQYF.

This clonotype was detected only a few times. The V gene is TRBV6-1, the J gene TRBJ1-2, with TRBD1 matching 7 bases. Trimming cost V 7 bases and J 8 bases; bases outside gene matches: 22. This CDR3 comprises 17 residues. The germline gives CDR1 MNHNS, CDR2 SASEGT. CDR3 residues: CASTPWGRGADNFGYTF. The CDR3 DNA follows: TGTGCCAGCACCCCCTGGGGCAGGGGGGCCGACAATTTCGGCTACACCTTC.

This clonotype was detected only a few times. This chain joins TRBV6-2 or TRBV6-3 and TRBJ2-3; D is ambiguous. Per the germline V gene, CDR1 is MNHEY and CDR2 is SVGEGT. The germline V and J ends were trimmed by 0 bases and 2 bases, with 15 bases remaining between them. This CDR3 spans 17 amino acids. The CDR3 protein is CASSYSSSPVDTDTQYF. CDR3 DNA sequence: TGTGCCAGCAGTTACTCGAGTAGCCCGGTGGACACAGATACGCAGTATTTT.

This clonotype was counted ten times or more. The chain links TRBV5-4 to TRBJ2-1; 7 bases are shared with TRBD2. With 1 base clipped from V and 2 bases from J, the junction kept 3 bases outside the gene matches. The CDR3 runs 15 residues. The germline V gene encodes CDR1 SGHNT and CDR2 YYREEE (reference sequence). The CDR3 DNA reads TGTGCCAGCAGCTTGATGGCGGGGGCCTACAATGAGCAGTTCTTC. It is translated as CASSLMAGAYNEQFF.

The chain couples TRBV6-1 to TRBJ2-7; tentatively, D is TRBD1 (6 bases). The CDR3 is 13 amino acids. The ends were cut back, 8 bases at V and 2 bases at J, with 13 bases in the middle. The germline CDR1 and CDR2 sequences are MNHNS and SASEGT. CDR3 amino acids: CASHYSGAYEQYF. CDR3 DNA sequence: TGTGCCAGCCACTATTCAGGGGCCTACGAGCAGTACTTC.

CDR3 protein: CASNHLRDRGHEAFF. The CDR3 nucleotides read TGTGCCAGCAACCATCTCCGGGACAGGGGCCATGAAGCTTTCTTT. This chain connects TRBV12-3 or TRBV12-4 to TRBJ1-1; 10 bases line up with TRBD1. There are 15 residues in the CDR3. V lost 7 bases, J lost 7 bases, and 12 bases stayed unmatched.

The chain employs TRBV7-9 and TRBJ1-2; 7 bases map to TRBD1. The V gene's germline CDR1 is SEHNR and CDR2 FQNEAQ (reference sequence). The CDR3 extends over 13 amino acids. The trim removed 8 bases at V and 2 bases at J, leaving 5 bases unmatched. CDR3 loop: CASGQETNYGYTF. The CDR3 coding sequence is TGTGCCAGCGGACAGGAAACGAACTATGGCTACACCTTC.

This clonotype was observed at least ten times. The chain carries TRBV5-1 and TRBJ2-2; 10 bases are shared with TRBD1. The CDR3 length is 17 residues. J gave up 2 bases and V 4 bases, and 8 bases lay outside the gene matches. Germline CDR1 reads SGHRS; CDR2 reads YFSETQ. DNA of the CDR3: TGCGCCAGCAGCCATGCTCGGACAGGGGGTAACACCGGGGAGCTGTTTTTT. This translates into CASSHARTGGNTGELFF.

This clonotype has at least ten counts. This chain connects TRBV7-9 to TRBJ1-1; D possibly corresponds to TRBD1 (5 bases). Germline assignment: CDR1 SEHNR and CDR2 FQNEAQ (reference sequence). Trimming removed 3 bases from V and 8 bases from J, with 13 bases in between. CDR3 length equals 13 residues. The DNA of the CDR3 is TGTGCCAGCAGCTTTCCCGGGACGTACGAAGCTTTCTTT. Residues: CASSFPGTYEAFF.

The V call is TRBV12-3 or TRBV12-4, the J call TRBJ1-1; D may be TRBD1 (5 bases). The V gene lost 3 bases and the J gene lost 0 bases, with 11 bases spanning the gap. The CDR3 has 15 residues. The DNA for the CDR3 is TGTGCCAGCAGTTTCCTGTCCAGGGTGAACACTGAAGCTTTCTTT. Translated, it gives CASSFLSRVNTEAFF.

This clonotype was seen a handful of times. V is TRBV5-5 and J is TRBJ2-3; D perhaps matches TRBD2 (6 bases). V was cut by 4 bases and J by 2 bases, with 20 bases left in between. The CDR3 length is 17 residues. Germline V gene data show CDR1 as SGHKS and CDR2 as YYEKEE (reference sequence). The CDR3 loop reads CASSPGVPVGYTDTQYF. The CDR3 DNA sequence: TGTGCCAGCAGCCCGGGGGTCCCCGTTGGTTACACAGATACGCAGTATTTT. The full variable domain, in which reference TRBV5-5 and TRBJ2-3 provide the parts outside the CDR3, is DAGVTQSPTHLIKTRGQQVTLRCSPISGHKSVSWYQQVLGQGPQFIFQYYEKEERGRGNFPDRFSARQFPNYSSELNVNALLLGDSALYLCASSPGVPVGYTDTQYFGPGTRLTVL.

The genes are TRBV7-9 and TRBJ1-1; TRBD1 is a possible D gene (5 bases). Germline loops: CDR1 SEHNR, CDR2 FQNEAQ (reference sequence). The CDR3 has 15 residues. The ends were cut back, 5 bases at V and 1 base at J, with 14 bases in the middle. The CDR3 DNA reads TGTGCCAGCAGCCTTCCCGGGACGGCGAACACTGAAGCTTTCTTT. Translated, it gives CASSLPGTANTEAFF.

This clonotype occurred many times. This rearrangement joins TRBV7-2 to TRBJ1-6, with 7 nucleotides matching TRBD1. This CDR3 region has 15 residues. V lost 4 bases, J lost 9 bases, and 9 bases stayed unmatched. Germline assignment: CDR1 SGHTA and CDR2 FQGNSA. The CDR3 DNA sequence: TGTGCCAGCAGCTCCCAGACAGGGTCGTCTTCACCCCTCCACTTT. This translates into CASSSQTGSSSPLHF.